Listed here are 28 T cell receptor beta chains from one sample, sequenced in a study of cytomegalovirus exposure and HLA in healthy donors. PCR amplification relied on 60 Vbeta primers (plus 13 Jbeta primers). This table comes from immunoSEQ multiplex PCR, and its TCRdb copy is limited to in-frame clones, with some not included. The table lists 89,000 or so clones, about four fifths of them singletons, with 5.6% in the top ten. The sample was PBMCs. The receptors stem from a woman aged 18 to 35 in good health and CMV-seropositive.

The chain joins TRBV19 to TRBJ2-1; D is unclear. The CDR3 is 15 amino acids. V shed 3 bases and J shed 2 bases, with 11 bases lying between them. Germline CDR1 and CDR2: LNHDA and SQIVND (reference sequence). CDR3 coding DNA: TGTGCCAGTAGTATGTCGGAGCCAACCTACAATGAGCAGTTCTTC. Amino acid sequence: CASSMSEPTYNEQFF. Complete variable domain (other parts from reference TRBV19 and TRBJ2-1): DGGITQSPKYLFRKEGQNVTLSCEQNLNHDAMYWYRQDPGQGLRLIYYSQIVNDFQKGDIAEGYSVSREKKESFPLTVTSAQKNPTAFYLCASSMSEPTYNEQFFGPGTRLTVL.

This clone was detected only once. The chain has TRBV30 and TRBJ2-7, with 7 bases lining up with TRBD1. Germline-derived CDR1 and CDR2 are GTSNPN and SVGIG (reference sequence). The CDR3 covers 14 residues. The ends lost 0 bases at V and 3 bases at J; junction bases unmatched: 5. The CDR3: CAWSVGGQVYEQYF. The CDR3 bases are TGTGCCTGGAGTGTAGGAGGACAGGTCTACGAGCAGTACTTC.

The rearrangement joins TRBV21-1 to TRBJ2-7; TRBD2 is the table's D call, not checked against the DNA. TRBV21-1 is assigned pseudogene status. CDR3 size: 15 residues. Here the CDR3 reads CASSKGEVPLHEQYF. CDR3 bases: TGTGCCAGCAGCAAAGGAGAGGTCCCCCTTCACGAGCAGTACTTC.

This chain uses TRBV28 with TRBJ1-1, with D unresolved. V gave up 6 bases and J gave up 2 bases, with 16 bases separating them. The germline CDR1 and CDR2 sequences are MDHEN and SYDVKM. The CDR3 has 15 residues. For the CDR3, the DNA is TGTGCCAGCAGCTTACCGACACGCATTAACACTGAAGCTTTCTTT. Encoded protein: CASSLPTRINTEAFF.

J is TRBJ1-5 and V is TRBV28; 7 nucleotides line up with TRBD1. Losses at the gene ends were 10 bases for V and 4 bases for J; bases not matched to a gene: 10. Looked up from germline, CDR1 is MDHEN and CDR2 is SYDVKM. The CDR3 is made up of 14 amino acids. DNA of the CDR3: TGTGCCACTGAAGGGGCAGGGGGGAATCAGCCCCAGCATTTT. This gives the protein CATEGAGGNQPQHF.

The chain is built from TRBV29-1 and TRBJ2-7; unclear D gene. Between the trimmed V and J ends, which lost 4 bases and 2 bases, there was a span of 12 bases. Germline V gives CDR1 SQVTM, CDR2 ANQGSEA. There are 13 residues in the CDR3. This chain's CDR3 is CSVGDEETYEQYF. CDR3 coding DNA: TGCAGCGTTGGTGATGAGGAAACCTACGAGCAGTACTTC.

This clone was observed a few times. The V gene is TRBV10-1, the J gene TRBJ1-5; maybe TRBD1 (5 bases). Germline V gives CDR1 WNHNN, CDR2 SYGVQD (reference sequence). The V end lost 0 bases, the J end lost 6 bases, and 9 bases lay between the germline ends. The CDR3 runs to 14 residues. DNA of the CDR3: TGCGCCAGCAGTGAGTCAAGGGGCGGTCAGCCCCAGCATTTT. Its protein product is CASSESRGGQPQHF.

This chain links TRBV10-3 with TRBJ1-5; D is possibly TRBD1 (6 bases). From germline, CDR1 is ENHRY and CDR2 SYGVKD. The CDR3 is 13 amino acids. V gave up 4 bases and J gave up 6 bases, with 10 bases separating them. As DNA, the CDR3 is TGTGCCATCAGTGCAGGGGAGCGTCAGCCCCAGCATTTT. Its translation is CAISAGERQPQHF.

In this sample, this clone turned up a few times. Within the sample, other DNA sequences also encode this same CDR3. This chain connects TRBV5-1 to TRBJ1-1, with D perhaps TRBD1 (6 bases). CDR1 and CDR2 from the germline V gene are SGHRS and YFSETQ. V lost 9 bases, J lost 0 bases, and 15 bases lay in between. This CDR3 has 14 amino acids. The CDR3 DNA follows: TGCGCCACCCAAGTCGGGGGGCTGAACACTGAAGCTTTCTTT. Translating it yields CATQVGGLNTEAFF. Using reference TRBV5-1 and TRBJ1-1 for the parts outside the CDR3, the full variable domain is KAGVTQTPRYLIKTRGQQVTLSCSPISGHRSVSWYQQTPGQGLQFLFEYFSETQRNKGNFPGRFSGRQFSNSRSEMNVSTLELGDSALYLCATQVGGLNTEAFFGQGTRLTVV.

The chain uses TRBV7-3 and TRBJ1-3, with 7 bases fitting TRBD1. Germline CDR1 and CDR2: SGHTA and FQGTGA. The trim removed 5 bases at V and 4 bases at J, leaving 5 bases unmatched. CDR3 length: 14 amino acids. The CDR3 is CASSRDSEGNTIYF. As DNA, the CDR3 is TGTGCCAGCAGCCGGGACAGCGAAGGAAACACCATATATTTT.

The rearrangement uses TRBV7-6 and TRBJ2-1, with 10 bases matching TRBD2. Germline values: CDR1 SGHVS, CDR2 FNYEAQ. The V and J ends lost 2 bases and 2 bases, in that order; junction bases with no gene match: 3. The CDR3 extends over 16 amino acids. The CDR3 DNA follows: TGTGCCAGCAGCTTACTCGGACTAGCGGCCTACAATGAGCAGTTCTTC. Its translation: CASSLLGLAAYNEQFF.

The chain links TRBV14 to TRBJ2-3, with D unresolved. This CDR3 contains 12 residues. Germline loops: CDR1 SGHDN, CDR2 FVKESK. The V gene lost 3 bases and the J gene lost 4 bases, with 5 bases spanning the gap. CDR3 DNA sequence: TGTGCCAGCAGCCATGTCTCAGATACGCAGTATTTT. Its protein is CASSHVSDTQYF.

V is TRBV2 and J is TRBJ1-5, with a tentative D call TRBD1 (6 bases). The V and J ends lost 5 bases and 4 bases respectively, with 18 bases between them. The CDR3 is made up of 16 amino acids. Looked up from germline, CDR1 is SNHLY and CDR2 is FYNNEI. CDR3 bases: TGTGCCAGCAGTACCTACCGGGGGGCCGGGAATCAGCCCCAGCATTTT. Its protein is CASSTYRGAGNQPQHF.

V gene TRBV27 combines with J gene TRBJ2-3; no clear D. CDR1 MNHEY and CDR2 SMNVEV come from the germline V gene (reference sequence). CDR3 length equals 17 residues. Trimming took off 5 bases at V and 0 bases at J, with 18 bases between the two ends. DNA of the CDR3: TGTGCCAGCAGTCCCCTTTCCCCGCTAGACAGCACAGATACGCAGTATTTT. Its translation is CASSPLSPLDSTDTQYF.

The chain uses TRBV5-1 and TRBJ1-2; the D is unclear. The CDR3 is made up of 8 amino acids. V was pared by 10 bases and J by 8 bases, with 6 bases between. CDR1 and CDR2 from the germline V gene are SGHRS and YFSETQ. The CDR3: CARRGYTF. CDR3 bases: TGCGCCCGCCGGGGCTACACCTTC.

The V call is TRBV19, the J call TRBJ2-1, with TRBD1 as a possible D gene (5 bases). The V end was cut by 5 bases, the J end by 8 bases, with 16 bases between. CDR3 size: 14 residues. The germline V gene encodes CDR1 LNHDA and CDR2 SQIVND (reference sequence). CDR3 sequence (DNA): TGTGCCAGTAGTTCAAGCCCAGGGTCATATGAGCAGTTCTTC. Amino acids: CASSSSPGSYEQFF.

The genes are TRBV18 and TRBJ2-7, with TRBD1 as a possible D gene (6 bases). Germline V CDR1 and CDR2: KGHSH, LQKENI. The CDR3 is 15 residues long. The V and J ends lost 0 bases and 6 bases respectively, with 15 bases between them. The CDR3 region has the DNA TGTGCCAGCTCACCACCGGCAGGGGCGCGGTCCGAGCAGTACTTC. It codes for CASSPPAGARSEQYF.

J is TRBJ2-5 and V is TRBV25-1; 8 nucleotides agree with TRBD2. With V trimmed by 8 bases and J by 3 bases, 5 bases remained unmatched. Germline-derived CDR1 and CDR2 are MGHDK and SYGVNS. The CDR3 runs to 13 residues. CDR3 protein: CASRTAGEETQYF. CDR3 nucleotides: TGTGCCAGCCGTACAGCGGGAGAAGAGACCCAGTACTTC.

The chain carries TRBV10-3 and TRBJ2-1, with TRBD1 identical over 9 bases. The CDR3 is made up of 14 amino acids. Germline lookup yields CDR1 ENHRY and CDR2 SYGVKD. V was pared by 10 bases and J by 6 bases, with 10 bases of the junction left unmatched. The CDR3 bases are TGTGCCACGTCCGGGACAGGGAGCTCCAATGAGCAGTTCTTC. This codes for CATSGTGSSNEQFF.

Note on this clone: Other DNA sequences in this specimen translate into the identical CDR3. The chain joins TRBV30 to TRBJ1-3; no clear D. The CDR3 extends over 14 amino acids. Germline V gene data show CDR1 as GTSNPN and CDR2 as SVGIG (reference sequence). V was clipped by 2 bases and J by 2 bases, with 10 bases between them. CDR3 loop: CAWSRGNAGNTIYF. In DNA, the CDR3 is TGTGCCTGGAGTAGAGGGAATGCTGGAAACACCATATATTTT.

This clone occurred a few times. The V call is TRBV4-1, the J call TRBJ1-5; maybe TRBD1 (5 bases). The germline gives CDR1 MGHRA, CDR2 YSYEKL. The CDR3 spans 15 residues. Trimming removed 1 base at V and 4 bases at J, with 11 bases between. CDR3 region: CASSQGQLKNQPQHF. CDR3 coding DNA: TGCGCCAGCAGCCAAGGACAGCTTAAGAATCAGCCCCAGCATTTT.

The chain recombines TRBV4-1 with TRBJ2-3, with TRBD2 matching 7 bases. After removal of 7 bases from V and 6 bases from J, the junction contained 10 bases not matched to a gene. The CDR3 is 14 amino acids. CDR1 and CDR2 (germline): MGHRA, YSYEKL. The CDR3 spells CASTFGGEGDTQYF. CDR3 DNA sequence: TGCGCCAGCACGTTTGGGGGGGAGGGGGATACGCAGTATTTT.

This clone was seen a handful of times. J is TRBJ1-4 and V is TRBV5-1; D unresolved. The CDR3 consists of 14 residues. Between the trimmed V and J ends, which lost 1 base and 7 bases, there was a span of 11 bases. The V gene's germline CDR1 is SGHRS and CDR2 YFSETQ. The CDR3 DNA is TGCGCCAGCAGCTTGATGGGGAGCGGTGAAAAACTGTTTTTT. This codes for CASSLMGSGEKLFF.

The V and J genes are TRBV18 and TRBJ2-1; 12 nucleotides line up with TRBD2. Germline V gene lookup returns CDR1 KGHSH and CDR2 LQKENI. The CDR3 contains 15 residues. J gave up 8 bases and V 2 bases, and 4 bases lay outside the gene matches. The CDR3 sequence is CASSPTLAGGHEQFF. CDR3 sequence (DNA): TGTGCCAGCTCACCAACTCTAGCGGGGGGGCATGAGCAGTTCTTC.

Written as DNA, the CDR3 is TGTGCCAGCAGCAAAGCGGGTTCTCCTTCGCTACCCCCAGGGTTAAGGGAGCAGTTCTTC. It yields the protein CASSKAGSPSLPPGLREQFF. V and J are TRBV21-1 and TRBJ2-1; the D segment call TRBD1 is taken from the table without a DNA check. TRBV21-1 is a pseudogene. This CDR3 spans 20 amino acids.

The chain uses TRBV7-2 and TRBJ2-5; 7 bases map to TRBD2. Germline lookup yields CDR1 SGHTA and CDR2 FQGNSA. V lost 3 bases to trimming and J lost 5 bases; unmatched junction nucleotides: 9. The CDR3 has 15 residues. The CDR3 DNA follows: TGTGCCAGCAGCTTTACGGGAGGCCCTCTGGAGACCCAGTACTTC. Protein: CASSFTGGPLETQYF.

The chain recombines TRBV5-6 with TRBJ2-2; 11 bases align to TRBD1. Looked up from germline, CDR1 is SGHDT and CDR2 is YYEEEE. This CDR3 region has 15 residues. The V segment lost 2 bases and the J segment 7 bases; nucleotides outside the gene matches: 4. This chain's CDR3 is CASSFGQGAGGELFF. The CDR3 region has the DNA TGTGCCAGCAGCTTCGGACAGGGGGCAGGCGGGGAGCTGTTTTTT.

The chain has TRBV2 and TRBJ2-5; the D is unclear. CDR3 length: 15 residues. Germline CDR1 SNHLY, CDR2 FYNNEI. V lost 6 bases to trimming and J lost 5 bases, with 19 bases between them. CDR3 amino acids: CASRPEAVRQETQYF. CDR3 coding DNA: TGTGCCAGCAGGCCCGAGGCCGTAAGGCAGGAGACCCAGTACTTC. The complete variable domain, with remaining parts taken from reference TRBV2 and TRBJ2-5, reads EPEVTQTPSHQVTQMGQEVILRCVPISNHLYFYWYRQILGQKVEFLVSFYNNEISEKSEIFDDQFSVERPDGSNFTLKIRSTKLEDSAMYFCASRPEAVRQETQYFGPGTRLLVL.